A selection of T cell receptor beta chains follows, all from one sample in a study of cytomegalovirus exposure and HLA in healthy donors. Produced via immunoSEQ multiplex PCR; TCRdb's table is partial and in-frame only. The table lists around 200,000 clones, roughly 68% of them singletons. Sequenced material: PBMCs. The receptors come from a man aged 35-49 years in good health and CMV-seropositive. Each CDR3 is given with its conserved first and last residue. Fields, in order: V gene, clone size, J gene, D gene, CDR3 protein, CDR3 DNA. A D gene is named only where the DNA matches it firmly. The size entry is marked missing in some rows and otherwise reads once, few, many or a size class.

V: TRBV7-9
size: NA
J: TRBJ1-1
D: TRBD1
CDR3: CASSTHRGRRITTEEAFF
DNA: TGTGCCAGCAGCACCCACAGGGGGCGGAGGATTACAACGGAAGAAGCTTTCTTT

V: TRBV19
size: NA
J: TRBJ2-1
D: TRBD1
CDR3: CASRPTGGSYNEQFF
DNA: TGTGCCAGTAGGCCTACAGGGGGGTCCTACAATGAGCAGTTCTTC

V: TRBV4-2
size: NA
J: TRBJ2-7
D: TRBD2
CDR3: CASSQDRRIAGGGVYEQYF
DNA: TGTGCCAGCAGCCAAGATCGCCGGATAGCGGGGGGCGGGGTCTACGAGCAGTACTTC

V: TRBV5-1
size: once
J: TRBJ2-5
D: NA
CDR3: CASSLGQYQETQYF
DNA: TGCGCCAGCAGCTTGGGACAGTACCAAGAGACCCAGTACTTC

V: TRBV10-3
size: NA
J: TRBJ2-7
D: TRBD2
CDR3: CAASLGGSGGGEQYF
DNA: TGTGCCGCCTCACTAGGGGGTAGCGGGGGAGGTGAGCAGTACTTC

V: TRBV5-1
size: NA
J: TRBJ1-2
D: NA
CDR3: CASSLDDTHYGYTF
DNA: TGCGCCAGCAGCTTGGATGACACCCACTATGGCTACACCTTC

V: TRBV7-9
size: NA
J: TRBJ2-5
D: NA
CDR3: CASTPEAGRGQETQYF
DNA: TGTGCCAGCACCCCGGAGGCAGGTCGGGGACAAGAGACCCAGTACTTC

V: TRBV5-5
size: NA
J: TRBJ1-1
D: NA
CDR3: CASSFRSHTEAFF
DNA: TGTGCCAGCAGCTTCCGAAGCCACACTGAAGCTTTCTTT

V: TRBV5-4
size: NA
J: TRBJ1-1
D: TRBD1
CDR3: CASSRAGQGPAFF
DNA: TGTGCCAGCAGCCGAGCGGGACAGGGGCCGGCTTTCTTT

V: TRBV19
size: NA
J: TRBJ1-3
D: NA
CDR3: CASSPRFGAQGQTGNTIYF
DNA: TGTGCCAGTAGTCCAAGGTTCGGGGCACAGGGTCAGACTGGAAACACCATATATTTT

V: TRBV7-3
size: NA
J: TRBJ2-7
D: TRBD2
CDR3: CASLGTSGGSYEQYF
DNA: TGTGCCAGTCTTGGGACTAGCGGGGGAAGCTACGAGCAGTACTTC

V: TRBV28
size: NA
J: TRBJ2-1
D: TRBD1
CDR3: CASSRTGVEQFF
DNA: TGTGCCAGCAGTCGGACAGGGGTCGAGCAGTTCTTC

V: TRBV5-1
size: NA
J: TRBJ1-1
D: NA
CDR3: CASIGGGAEAFF
DNA: TGCGCCAGCATCGGGGGAGGGGCTGAAGCTTTCTTT

V: TRBV19
size: NA
J: TRBJ2-6
D: TRBD2
CDR3: CASSITSGDFSGANVLTF
DNA: TGTGCCAGTAGTATAACTAGCGGGGATTTCTCTGGGGCCAACGTCCTGACTTTC

V: TRBV5-1
size: NA
J: TRBJ1-2
D: NA
CDR3: CASSLAGDYGYTF
DNA: TGCGCCAGCAGCTTGGCTGGAGACTATGGCTACACCTTC

V: TRBV6-5
size: NA
J: TRBJ1-5
D: NA
CDR3: CASSPDRQSNQPQHF
DNA: TGTGCCAGCAGCCCAGACCGACAGTCCAATCAGCCCCAGCATTTT

V: TRBV4-2
size: NA
J: TRBJ2-7
D: NA
CDR3: CASSQRSTDSYEQYF
DNA: TGTGCCAGCAGCCAAAGGTCCACGGACAGCTACGAGCAGTACTTC

V: TRBV6-1
size: NA
J: TRBJ2-7
D: TRBD1
CDR3: CASRDRGVVEQYF
DNA: TGTGCCAGCAGAGACAGGGGCGTCGTCGAGCAGTACTTC

V: TRBV4-1
size: NA
J: TRBJ1-3
D: NA
CDR3: CASSQTSLRGLGNTIYF
DNA: TGCGCCAGCAGCCAAACTTCCCTTCGGGGTCTCGGAAACACCATATATTTT

V: TRBV15
size: few
J: TRBJ2-7
D: NA
CDR3: CATSRDLGAWGGSYEQYF
DNA: TGTGCCACCAGCAGAGATTTGGGGGCGTGGGGCGGTTCCTACGAGCAGTACTTC

V: TRBV5-1
size: once
J: TRBJ2-7
D: TRBD1
CDR3: CASSLGTGDEQYF
DNA: TGCGCCAGCAGCTTGGGGACAGGGGACGAGCAGTACTTC

V: TRBV25-1
size: NA
J: TRBJ2-3
D: NA
CDR3: CASSEGRGSTDTQYF
DNA: TGTGCCAGCAGTGAAGGCAGAGGATCCACAGATACGCAGTATTTT

V: TRBV19
size: NA
J: TRBJ1-5
D: TRBD1
CDR3: CASRQTGGNSNQPQHF
DNA: TGTGCCAGTAGACAGACAGGGGGTAATAGCAATCAGCCCCAGCATTTT

V: TRBV15
size: NA
J: TRBJ2-7
D: TRBD1
CDR3: CATSRGDRDYEQYF
DNA: TGTGCCACCAGCAGAGGGGACAGGGACTACGAGCAGTACTTC

V: TRBV10-3
size: NA
J: TRBJ2-2
D: TRBD1
CDR3: CATSGTDGGELFF
DNA: TGTGCCACCAGTGGGACAGATGGCGGGGAGCTGTTTTTT

V: TRBV2
size: NA
J: TRBJ1-5
D: NA
CDR3: CASSEESGRNQPQHF
DNA: TGTGCCAGCAGTGAGGAGTCAGGGCGCAATCAGCCCCAGCATTTT

V: TRBV20-1
size: NA
J: TRBJ2-3
D: NA
CDR3: CSATLDTQYF
DNA: TGCAGTGCTACTCTAGATACGCAGTATTTT

V: TRBV7-9
size: NA
J: TRBJ1-1
D: TRBD1
CDR3: CASSLKGTGTEAFF
DNA: TGTGCCAGCAGCTTGAAAGGGACAGGAACTGAAGCTTTCTTT

V: TRBV9
size: NA
J: TRBJ2-1
D: NA
CDR3: CASSARLVYNEQFF
DNA: TGTGCCAGCAGCGCTCGACTAGTTTACAATGAGCAGTTCTTC

V: TRBV4-1
size: few
J: TRBJ1-1
D: TRBD1
CDR3: CASSRRQGPTEAFF
DNA: TGCGCCAGCAGCCGAAGACAGGGACCCACTGAAGCTTTCTTT

V: TRBV7-6
size: NA
J: TRBJ1-4
D: NA
CDR3: CASSLGAVRTNEKLFF
DNA: TGTGCCAGCAGCTTAGGGGCAGTACGAACTAATGAAAAACTGTTTTTT

V: TRBV7-2
size: few
J: TRBJ1-5
D: TRBD1
CDR3: CASSRLSGGDRYGNQPQHF
DNA: TGTGCCAGCAGCCGACTATCAGGTGGGGACAGGTATGGCAATCAGCCCCAGCATTTT